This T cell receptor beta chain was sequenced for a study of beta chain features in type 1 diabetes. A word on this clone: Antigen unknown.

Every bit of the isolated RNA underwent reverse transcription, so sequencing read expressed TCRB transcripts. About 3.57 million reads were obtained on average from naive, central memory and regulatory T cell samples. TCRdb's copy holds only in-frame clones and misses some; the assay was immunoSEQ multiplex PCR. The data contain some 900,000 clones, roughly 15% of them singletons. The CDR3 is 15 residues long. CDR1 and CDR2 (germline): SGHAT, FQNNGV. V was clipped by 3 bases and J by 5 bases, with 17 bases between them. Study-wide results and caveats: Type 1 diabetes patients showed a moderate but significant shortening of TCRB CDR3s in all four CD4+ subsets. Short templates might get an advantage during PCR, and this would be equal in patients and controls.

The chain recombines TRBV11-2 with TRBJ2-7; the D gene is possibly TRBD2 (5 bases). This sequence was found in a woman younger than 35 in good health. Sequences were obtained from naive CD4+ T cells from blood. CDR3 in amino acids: CASSLPGIGRDEQYF. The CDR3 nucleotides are TGTGCCAGCAGCTTGCCCGGGATAGGGCGCGACGAGCAGTACTTC. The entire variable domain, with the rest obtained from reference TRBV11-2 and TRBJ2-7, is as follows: EAGVAQSPRYKIIEKRQSVAFWCNPISGHATLYWYQQILGQGPKLLIQFQNNGVVDDSQLPKDRFSAERLKGVDSTLKIQPAKLEDSAVYLCASSLPGIGRDEQYFGPGTRLTVT.